Shown below are 30 T cell receptor beta chains from a single sample sequenced in a study of vaccination and CD4 T cells after COVID-19. Stated treatment: roughly ten-day PBMC culture with coronavirus spike peptide pools or control peptides (ViraFEST assay). The assay that was used to sequence DNA from cultured CD4+ T cells was the Oncomine TCR Beta short-read assay. TCRdb recomputed calls from the PCR reads with MiXCR, one row per CDR3 protein. The sample lists 15,000 or so distinct CDR3 sequences, less than 35% seen once, with about 15% in the top ten. These receptors' targets are unknown. The sample was cultured CD4+ T cells from blood. The receptors come from a human donor with COVID-19.

The gene calls are TRBV7-2 and TRBJ1-2; the D is unclear. V lost 1 base and J 5 bases, leaving 8 bases between the germline ends. Germline CDR1 is SGHTA and CDR2 is FQGNSA. The CDR3 length is 13 residues. In DNA, the CDR3 is TGTGCCAGCAGCTTAGTTGGAGGTTATGGCTACACCTTC. It yields the protein CASSLVGGYGYTF.

This chain uses TRBV7-2 with TRBJ2-7; D perhaps matches TRBD1 (5 bases). The CDR3 consists of 13 residues. V was trimmed by 2 bases and J by 2 bases, leaving 7 bases between them. Germline V gives CDR1 SGHTA, CDR2 FQGNSA. The CDR3 nucleotides read TGTGCCAGCAGCTTAACAGGAGCCTACGAGCAGTACTTC. It yields the protein CASSLTGAYEQYF.

The rearrangement links TRBV20-1 to TRBJ2-2; D might be TRBD2 (5 bases). The CDR3 is 12 residues long. V dropped 6 bases and J dropped 7 bases, with 12 bases sitting between them. In germline, CDR1 is DFQATT, CDR2 SNEGSKA (reference sequence). CDR3 DNA sequence: TGCAGTGCCGCGCTGGACTTCGGGGAGCTGTTTTTT. Translation gives CSAALDFGELFF.

This clonotype is classed as medium-sized. V is TRBV20-1 and J is TRBJ1-3; D unresolved. Deletions cut 2 bases from V and 1 base from J, with 3 bases between. CDR1 DFQATT and CDR2 SNEGSKA come from the germline V gene (reference sequence). The CDR3 has 12 amino acids. As DNA, the CDR3 is TGCAGTGCTAGATGGTCTGGAAACACCATATATTTT. It is translated as CSARWSGNTIYF.

The chain links TRBV4-2 to TRBJ2-2, with 14 bases fitting TRBD2. Germline lookup yields CDR1 LGHNA and CDR2 YNFKEQ. J lost 4 bases, V lost 1 base, and 2 bases had no gene match. The CDR3 consists of 17 residues. The CDR3 nucleotides read TGTGCCAGCAGCCAAGCGGGACTAGCGGGGGTCACCGGGGAGCTGTTTTTT. This sequence encodes CASSQAGLAGVTGELFF.

This clonotype has just one count. This chain joins TRBV6-5 and TRBJ2-3; D gene unclear. Germline loops: CDR1 MNHEY, CDR2 SVGAGI. Trimming took off 2 bases at V and 2 bases at J, with 5 bases between the two ends. This CDR3 is 13 amino acids long. The CDR3 DNA sequence: TGTGCCAGCAGTTACGACATCACAGATACGCAGTATTTT. Its protein is CASSYDITDTQYF.

The chain is built from TRBV19 and TRBJ1-2, with D uncertain. V lost 4 bases and J 3 bases, leaving 15 bases between the germline ends. The CDR3 sequence is 15 residues long. Germline V CDR1 and CDR2: LNHDA, SQIVND (reference sequence). CDR3 sequence reads: CASSSGPTFDYGYTF. CDR3 DNA: TGTGCCAGTAGTAGCGGGCCAACTTTTGACTATGGCTACACCTTC. Full variable domain (rest looked up from reference TRBV19 and TRBJ1-2): DGGITQSPKYLFRKEGQNVTLSCEQNLNHDAMYWYRQDPGQGLRLIYYSQIVNDFQKGDIAEGYSVSREKKESFPLTVTSAQKNPTAFYLCASSSGPTFDYGYTFGSGTRLTVV.

This chain uses TRBV28 with TRBJ1-2; D not resolved. Germline CDR1 reads MDHEN; CDR2 reads SYDVKM. V gave up 7 bases and J gave up 4 bases, with 13 bases separating them. This CDR3 has 13 amino acids. CDR3 sequence (DNA): TGTGCCAGCAAGTTGGTCGGCTCCTATGGCTACACCTTC. Translated, it gives CASKLVGSYGYTF.

This rearrangement joins TRBV19 to TRBJ2-4; TRBD2 matches 13 bases. The ends lost 5 bases at V and 7 bases at J; junction bases unmatched: 8. Germline V gene sequence: CDR1 LNHDA, CDR2 SQIVND (reference sequence). CDR3 size: 16 residues. DNA of the CDR3: TGTGCCAGTAGTGGCGGCCAGACTAGCGGGGGGAACATTCAGTACTTC. This translates into CASSGGQTSGGNIQYF.

By its share, this clonotype is medium-sized (0.01 to 0.1%). V gene TRBV9 combines with J gene TRBJ2-7; 9 nucleotides agree with TRBD1. The length of the CDR3 is 15 residues. Per the germline V gene, CDR1 is SGDLS and CDR2 is YYNGEE. Germline trimming cut 2 bases from V and 3 bases from J; bases unmatched to any gene: 6. The CDR3 sequence: CASSVSWTGDYEQYF. As DNA, the CDR3 is TGTGCCAGCAGCGTGTCATGGACAGGGGACTACGAGCAGTACTTC.

The genes are TRBV6-2 or TRBV6-3 and TRBJ2-4; 9 bases line up with TRBD1. The CDR3 is made up of 18 amino acids. V trimming: 5 bases; J trimming: 0 bases; junction bases outside the gene matches: 11. In germline, CDR1 is MNHEY, CDR2 SVGEGT. In DNA form, the CDR3 reads TGTGCCAGCAGTGAGGACAGGGGCCGAGATCTAGCCAAAAACATTCAGTACTTC. Its translation is CASSEDRGRDLAKNIQYF.

This clonotype was seen just once. The chain has TRBV4-1 and TRBJ2-1; TRBD1 might be the D (5 bases). Between the trimmed V and J ends, which lost 1 base and 0 bases, there was a span of 10 bases. This CDR3 is built from 16 residues. Germline-derived CDR1 and CDR2 are MGHRA and YSYEKL. CDR3 sequence: CASSQAGSSSYNEQFF. CDR3 nucleotides: TGCGCCAGCAGCCAAGCAGGGTCGAGCTCCTACAATGAGCAGTTCTTC.

This clonotype came up a few times. This chain joins TRBV7-8 and TRBJ2-2; 10 positions agree with TRBD1. CDR1 SGHVS and CDR2 FQNEAQ come from the germline V gene. The V gene end was trimmed by 2 bases and the J gene end by 3 bases; junction bases not matched to a gene: 9. The CDR3 sequence is 18 residues long. DNA for the CDR3: TGTGCCAGCAGCTTAATAAGTAGGGACAGGGGTGACACCGGGGAGCTGTTTTTT. It is translated as CASSLISRDRGDTGELFF.

This clonotype was seen just once. The chain recombines TRBV5-1 with TRBJ1-2, with TRBD1 as a possible D gene (6 bases). V lost 4 bases, J lost 8 bases, and 15 bases lay in between. The CDR3 contains 13 residues. Germline V gives CDR1 SGHRS, CDR2 YFSETQ. Here the CDR3 reads CASSPGGAGGYTF. The CDR3 DNA reads as TGCGCCAGCAGCCCCGGGGGGGCGGGAGGCTACACCTTC.

CDR3 DNA sequence: TGTGCCAGCAGCCGCACGCAGGGGAGCGGGGGGTACAATGAGCAGTTCTTC. Its translation is CASSRTQGSGGYNEQFF. The chain recombines TRBV11-3 with TRBJ2-1, with 9 bases that match TRBD2. This CDR3 has 17 residues. Trimming took 5 bases from V and 4 from J; bases not matched to a gene: 12. Germline values: CDR1 SGHNT, CDR2 YENEEA.

V usage is TRBV30 and J usage is TRBJ1-1; D ambiguous. Germline CDR1 GTSNPN, CDR2 SVGIG (reference sequence). Between the trimmed V and J ends, which lost 2 bases and 4 bases, there was a span of 14 bases. CDR3 length: 14 residues. This chain's CDR3 is CAWSSRAWGTEAFF. The DNA of the CDR3 is TGTGCCTGGAGTTCGCGGGCGTGGGGCACTGAAGCTTTCTTT.

This chain connects TRBV19 to TRBJ2-7, with D possibly being TRBD1 or TRBD2 (6 bases each). Per the germline V gene, CDR1 is LNHDA and CDR2 is SQIVND (reference sequence). The CDR3 covers 13 residues. Between the trimmed V and J ends, which lost 8 bases and 1 base, there was a span of 12 bases. CDR3 residues: CASLKGGSYEQYF. The DNA of the CDR3 is TGTGCCAGTTTAAAGGGGGGTTCCTACGAGCAGTACTTC.

This clonotype is deemed medium-sized. The chain has TRBV20-1 and TRBJ1-5, with a weak D call TRBD1 (5 bases). The CDR3 has 12 residues. Trimming left V 0 bases short and J 6 bases short, with 6 bases between. CDR1 and CDR2 (germline): DFQATT, SNEGSKA (reference sequence). The CDR3 DNA reads as TGCAGTGCTAGAGATCAGGGTCAGCCCCAGCATTTT. Protein sequence: CSARDQGQPQHF.

The genes are TRBV21-1 and TRBJ1-5. TRBV21-1 is flagged as a pseudogene. The CDR3 totals 13 residues. The CDR3, as DNA: TGTGCCAGCAACGCGGGCAGCAATCAGCCCCAGCATTTT. This sequence encodes CASNAGSNQPQHF.

CDR3 nucleotides: TGTGCCAGCAGAGATAGTGGGGTTGCCACCGGGGAGCTGTTTTTT. This translates into CASRDSGVATGELFF. This chain joins TRBV12-3 or TRBV12-4 and TRBJ2-2; D gene uncertain. This CDR3 is built from 15 residues. The V gene lost 6 bases and the J gene lost 4 bases, with 15 bases spanning the gap.

This clonotype turned up a few times. The rearrangement uses TRBV2 and TRBJ1-6, with 7 positions matching TRBD1. J gave up 3 bases and V 4 bases, and 6 bases lay outside the gene matches. Germline V gene data show CDR1 as SNHLY and CDR2 as FYNNEI. The CDR3 is made up of 16 amino acids. The CDR3 protein is CASSGYRGIYNSPLHF. The CDR3 DNA reads as TGTGCCAGCAGTGGGTACAGGGGAATCTATAATTCACCCCTCCACTTT.

This sequence joins TRBV15 and TRBJ1-6; D unclear. Trimming shortened V by 0 bases and J by 9 bases, and 12 bases separated the two germline ends. The CDR3 runs 15 residues. Looked up from germline, CDR1 is LNHNV and CDR2 is YYDKDF (reference sequence). DNA for the CDR3: TGTGCCACCAGCAGAGATCCGACACCTAGTTCACCCCTCCACTTT. As protein: CATSRDPTPSSPLHF.

J is TRBJ2-3 and V is TRBV7-3; 11 bases agree with TRBD2. This CDR3 comprises 16 residues. CDR1 is SGHTA, CDR2 FQGTGA, per germline. The V segment lost 5 bases and the J segment 1 base; nucleotides outside the gene matches: 5. CDR3 nucleotide sequence: TGTGCCAGCAGCAAGACTAGCGGGGCCGGCACAGATACGCAGTATTTT. It translates to CASSKTSGAGTDTQYF.

This chain connects TRBV10-2 to TRBJ1-1, with no clear D. Trimming removed 2 bases at V and 1 base at J, with 8 bases between. CDR1 is WSHSY and CDR2 is SAAADI in the germline V gene. CDR3 size: 14 residues. The CDR3 DNA follows: TGCGCCAGCAGTGAGGTAGGGCCGAACACTGAAGCTTTCTTT. Protein sequence: CASSEVGPNTEAFF.

This sequence joins TRBV20-1 and TRBJ2-7; possibly TRBD1 or TRBD2 for D (5 bases each). CDR3 length: 16 residues. Trimming took 2 bases from V and 2 from J, leaving 19 bases between them. CDR1 is DFQATT and CDR2 is SNEGSKA in the germline V gene (reference sequence). The CDR3 loop reads CSARRTDGTVPYEQYF. The CDR3 nucleotides read TGCAGTGCTAGAAGGACCGACGGGACGGTCCCCTACGAGCAGTACTTC.

About this clonotype itself: A much larger clone differs from this one at a single base, so this may be a read error. This chain joins TRBV15 and TRBJ1-3, with unresolved D. Per the germline V gene, CDR1 is LNHNV and CDR2 is YYDKDF (reference sequence). This CDR3 contains 15 residues. The CDR3 sequence is CATGRDGGTGNTIYF. In nucleotides, the CDR3 is TGTGCCACCGGCAGAGACGGCGGTACTGGAAACACCATATATTTT.

The rearrangement joins TRBV10-3 to TRBJ1-1; 7 nucleotides agree with TRBD1. V was pared by 0 bases and J by 6 bases, with 4 bases of the junction left unmatched. This CDR3 is built from 14 residues. Germline CDR1 is ENHRY and CDR2 is SYGVKD. The CDR3, as DNA: TGTGCCATCAGTGAGTCTAGAGGGGGCGCTGAAGCTTTCTTT. Translating gives CAISESRGGAEAFF.

Concerning this clonotype: A junction end diverges from the germline sequence, so it may reflect a read error. This sequence joins TRBV7-7 and TRBJ2-7; 7 nucleotides match TRBD1. This CDR3 has 13 amino acids. Germline-derived CDR1 and CDR2 are SSHAT and FNYEAQ (reference sequence). The CDR3 protein is CASSLDRGREQYF. The CDR3 DNA is TGTGCTAGCAGCTTAGATAGGGGGCGAGAGCAGTACTTC.

The V call is TRBV10-3, the J call TRBJ2-1; 7 bases align to TRBD2. With 4 bases clipped from V and 8 bases from J, the junction kept 11 bases outside the gene matches. This CDR3 spans 15 amino acids. In germline, CDR1 is ENHRY, CDR2 SYGVKD. The CDR3 here is CAISGGQGLHDEQFF. CDR3 DNA sequence: TGTGCCATCAGTGGGGGTCAGGGACTACATGATGAGCAGTTCTTC.

This clonotype was counted a few times. The chain links TRBV7-2 to TRBJ2-7; D is ambiguous. The germline CDR1 and CDR2 sequences are SGHTA and FQGNSA. This CDR3 is 18 amino acids long. The V gene lost 2 bases and the J gene lost 0 bases, with 20 bases spanning the gap. The CDR3 DNA reads TGTGCCAGCAGCTTAATTGGTGTCAGCCTCGTGGGCTCCTACGAGCAGTACTTC. It yields the protein CASSLIGVSLVGSYEQYF.